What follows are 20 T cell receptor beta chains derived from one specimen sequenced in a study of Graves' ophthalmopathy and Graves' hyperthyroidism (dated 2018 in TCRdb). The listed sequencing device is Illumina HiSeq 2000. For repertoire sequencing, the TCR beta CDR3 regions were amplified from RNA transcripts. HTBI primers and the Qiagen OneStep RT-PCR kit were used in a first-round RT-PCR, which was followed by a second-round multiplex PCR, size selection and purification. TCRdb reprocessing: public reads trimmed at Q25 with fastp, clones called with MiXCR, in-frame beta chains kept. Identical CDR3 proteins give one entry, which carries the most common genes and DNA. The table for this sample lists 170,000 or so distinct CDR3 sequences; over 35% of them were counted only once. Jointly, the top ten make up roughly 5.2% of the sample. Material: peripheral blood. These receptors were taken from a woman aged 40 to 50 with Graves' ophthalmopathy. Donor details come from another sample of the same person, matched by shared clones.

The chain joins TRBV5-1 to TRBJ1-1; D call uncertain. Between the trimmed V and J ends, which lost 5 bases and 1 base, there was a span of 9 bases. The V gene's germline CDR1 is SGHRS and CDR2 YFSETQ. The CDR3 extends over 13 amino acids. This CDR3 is CASRGSENTEAFF. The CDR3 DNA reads TGCGCCAGCAGGGGCAGTGAGAACACTGAAGCTTTCTTT.

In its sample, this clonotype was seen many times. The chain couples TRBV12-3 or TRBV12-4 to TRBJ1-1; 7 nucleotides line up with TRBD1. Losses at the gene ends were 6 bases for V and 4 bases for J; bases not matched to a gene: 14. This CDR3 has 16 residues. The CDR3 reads CASSTISQGSGTEAFF. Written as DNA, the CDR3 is TGTGCCAGCAGCACCATTTCACAGGGGTCGGGCACTGAAGCTTTCTTT.

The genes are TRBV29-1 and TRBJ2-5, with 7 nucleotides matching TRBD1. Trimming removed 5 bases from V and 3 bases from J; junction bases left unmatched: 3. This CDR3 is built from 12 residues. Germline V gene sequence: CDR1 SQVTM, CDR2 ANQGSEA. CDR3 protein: CSVNTGEETQYF. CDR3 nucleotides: TGCAGCGTTAATACAGGGGAAGAGACCCAGTACTTC.

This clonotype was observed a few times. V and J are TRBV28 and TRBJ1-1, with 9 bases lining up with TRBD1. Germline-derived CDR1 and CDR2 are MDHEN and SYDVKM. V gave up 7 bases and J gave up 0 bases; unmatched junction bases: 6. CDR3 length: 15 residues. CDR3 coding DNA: TGTGCCAGCAACCCTGGACAGGGGTTGAACACTGAAGCTTTCTTT. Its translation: CASNPGQGLNTEAFF. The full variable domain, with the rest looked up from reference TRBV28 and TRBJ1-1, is DVKVTQSSRYLVKRTGEKVFLECVQDMDHENMFWYRQDPGLGLRLIYFSYDVKMKEKGDIPEGYSVSREKKERFSLILESASTNQTSMYLCASNPGQGLNTEAFFGQGTRLTVV.

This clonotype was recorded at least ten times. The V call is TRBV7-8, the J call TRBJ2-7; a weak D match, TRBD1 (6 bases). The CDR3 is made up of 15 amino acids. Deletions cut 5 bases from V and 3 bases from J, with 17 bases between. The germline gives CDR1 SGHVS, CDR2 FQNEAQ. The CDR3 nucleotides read TGTGCCAGCAGCCGAAACGGCAGGGGAAACTACGAGCAGTACTTC. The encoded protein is CASSRNGRGNYEQYF.

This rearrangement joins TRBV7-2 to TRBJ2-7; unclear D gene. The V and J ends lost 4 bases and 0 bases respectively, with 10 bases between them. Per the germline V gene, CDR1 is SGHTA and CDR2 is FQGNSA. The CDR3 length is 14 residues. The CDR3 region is CASSSQWDSYEQYF. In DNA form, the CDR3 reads TGTGCCAGCAGCTCCCAATGGGACTCCTACGAGCAGTACTTC. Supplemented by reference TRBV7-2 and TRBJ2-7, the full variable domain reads GAGVSQSPSNKVTEKGKDVELRCDPISGHTALYWYRQSLGQGLEFLIYFQGNSAPDKSGLPSDRFSAERTGGSVSTLTIQRTQQEDSAVYLCASSSQWDSYEQYFGPGTRLTVT.

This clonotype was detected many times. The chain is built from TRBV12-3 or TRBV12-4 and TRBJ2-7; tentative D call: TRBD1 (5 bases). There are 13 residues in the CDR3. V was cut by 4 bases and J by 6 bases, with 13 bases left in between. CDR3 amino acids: CASSSTASGEQYF. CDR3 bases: TGTGCCAGCAGTTCGACAGCGTCGGGCGAGCAGTACTTC.

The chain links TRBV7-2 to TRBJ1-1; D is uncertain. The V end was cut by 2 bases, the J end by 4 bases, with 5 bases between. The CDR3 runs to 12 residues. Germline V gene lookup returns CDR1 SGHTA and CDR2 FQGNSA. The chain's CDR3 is CASSLMATEAFF. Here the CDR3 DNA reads TGTGCCAGCAGCTTAATGGCCACTGAAGCTTTCTTT.

The CDR3: CASSLDTTDRETQYF. As DNA, the CDR3 is TGTGCCAGCAGCCTCGATACGACAGACCGAGAGACCCAGTACTTC. The chain recombines TRBV7-2 with TRBJ2-5, with D perhaps matching TRBD1 (5 bases). V lost 5 bases, J lost 4 bases, and 17 bases lay in between. The CDR3 has 15 residues. The germline gives CDR1 SGHTA, CDR2 FQGNSA. Drawing the rest from reference TRBV7-2 and TRBJ2-5, the complete variable domain is GAGVSQSPSNKVTEKGKDVELRCDPISGHTALYWYRQSLGQGLEFLIYFQGNSAPDKSGLPSDRFSAERTGGSVSTLTIQRTQQEDSAVYLCASSLDTTDRETQYFGPGTRLLVL.

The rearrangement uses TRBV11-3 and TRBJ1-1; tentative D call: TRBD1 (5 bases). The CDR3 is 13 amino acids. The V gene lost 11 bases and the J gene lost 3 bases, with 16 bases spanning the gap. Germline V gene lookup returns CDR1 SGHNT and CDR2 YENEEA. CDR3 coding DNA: TGTGCCGTCAGGGCCCTAGTAGACACTGAAGCTTTCTTT. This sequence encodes CAVRALVDTEAFF.

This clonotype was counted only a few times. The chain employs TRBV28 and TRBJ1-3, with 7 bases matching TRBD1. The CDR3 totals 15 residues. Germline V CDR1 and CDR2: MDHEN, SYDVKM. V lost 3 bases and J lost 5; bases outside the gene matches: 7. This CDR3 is CASSLDRSGRNTIYF. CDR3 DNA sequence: TGTGCCAGCAGTTTGGACAGGTCCGGGCGAAACACCATATATTTT. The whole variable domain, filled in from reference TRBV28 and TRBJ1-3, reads DVKVTQSSRYLVKRTGEKVFLECVQDMDHENMFWYRQDPGLGLRLIYFSYDVKMKEKGDIPEGYSVSREKKERFSLILESASTNQTSMYLCASSLDRSGRNTIYFGEGSWLTVV.

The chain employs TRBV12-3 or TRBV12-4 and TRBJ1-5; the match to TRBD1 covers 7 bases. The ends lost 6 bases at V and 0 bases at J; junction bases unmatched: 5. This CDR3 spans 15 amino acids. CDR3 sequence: CASSRDRASNQPQHF. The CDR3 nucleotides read TGTGCCAGCAGCCGTGACAGGGCTAGCAATCAGCCCCAGCATTTT.

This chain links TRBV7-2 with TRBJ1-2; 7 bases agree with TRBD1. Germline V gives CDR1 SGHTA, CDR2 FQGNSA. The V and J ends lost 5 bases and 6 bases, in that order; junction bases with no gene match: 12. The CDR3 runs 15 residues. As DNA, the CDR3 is TGTGCCAGCAGCCCTTACCAAACAGGGGAGGATGGCTACACCTTC. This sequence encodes CASSPYQTGEDGYTF.

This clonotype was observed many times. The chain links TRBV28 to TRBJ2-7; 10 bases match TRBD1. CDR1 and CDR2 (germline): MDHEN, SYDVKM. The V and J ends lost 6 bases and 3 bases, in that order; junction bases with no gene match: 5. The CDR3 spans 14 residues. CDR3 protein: CASSTGTGVYEQYF. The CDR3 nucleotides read TGTGCCAGCAGCACCGGGACAGGGGTCTACGAGCAGTACTTC.

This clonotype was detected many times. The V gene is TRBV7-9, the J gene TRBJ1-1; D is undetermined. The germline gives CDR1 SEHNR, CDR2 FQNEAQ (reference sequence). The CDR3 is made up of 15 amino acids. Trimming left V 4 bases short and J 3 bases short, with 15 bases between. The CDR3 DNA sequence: TGTGCCAGCAGCTCACGGGCCAACCACGACACTGAAGCTTTCTTT. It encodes CASSSRANHDTEAFF.

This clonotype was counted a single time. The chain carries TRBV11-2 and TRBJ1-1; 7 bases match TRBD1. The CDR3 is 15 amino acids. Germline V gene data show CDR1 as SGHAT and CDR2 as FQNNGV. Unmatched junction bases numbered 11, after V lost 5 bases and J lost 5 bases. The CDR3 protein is CASSRYTGTETEAFF. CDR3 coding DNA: TGTGCCAGCAGCCGTTATACCGGGACAGAGACTGAAGCTTTCTTT.

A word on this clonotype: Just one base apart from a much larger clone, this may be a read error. CDR3 DNA: TGTGCCAGCAGATCCGCCGATGGGCGGGAGAAATCCTGCGAGCAGTACTTC. Protein sequence: CASRSADGREKSCEQYF. The V call is TRBV6-2 or TRBV6-3, the J call TRBJ2-7, with 7 bases matching TRBD2. The length of the CDR3 is 17 residues. Germline V gene data show CDR1 as MNHEY and CDR2 as SVGEGT.

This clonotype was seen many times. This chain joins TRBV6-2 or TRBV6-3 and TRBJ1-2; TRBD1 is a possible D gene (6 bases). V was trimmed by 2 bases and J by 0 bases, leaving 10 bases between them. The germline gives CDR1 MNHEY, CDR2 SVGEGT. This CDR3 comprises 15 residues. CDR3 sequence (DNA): TGTGCCAGCAGTTACGGGGGCACCGCTAACTATGGCTACACCTTC. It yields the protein CASSYGGTANYGYTF.

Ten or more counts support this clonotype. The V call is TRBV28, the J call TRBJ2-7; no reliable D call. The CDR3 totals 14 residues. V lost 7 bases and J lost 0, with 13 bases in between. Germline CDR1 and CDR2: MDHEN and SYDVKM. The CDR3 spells CASTKRISSYEQYF. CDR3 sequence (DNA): TGTGCCAGCACCAAGAGGATTTCCTCCTACGAGCAGTACTTC.

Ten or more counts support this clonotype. Here the CDR3 reads CASSKVETQYF. The CDR3 DNA is TGTGCCAGCAGCAAAGTAGAGACCCAGTACTTC. The gene calls are TRBV11-3 and TRBJ2-5; D unclear. V shed 5 bases and J shed 4 bases, with 5 bases lying between them. Germline V gene data show CDR1 as SGHNT and CDR2 as YENEEA. The CDR3 runs to 11 residues.